This T cell receptor beta chain appears in the sequencing data of a study of regulatory T cells in long-lasting Graves disease. This clonotype was observed many times. The time point here: newly diagnosed GD, antithyroid drugs for less than 3 months. PBMCs provided the RNA from which the TCR library was made. Researchers made TCR beta libraries by using iRepertoire HTBI primers and running Arm-PCR on CDR3 regions. MiXCR, run by TCRdb on the multiplex PCR reads, gives a single entry per CDR3 protein. The sample shows 200,000 to 300,000 distinct CDR3 sequences, about 19% of them seen only once. This specimen was peripheral blood mononuclear cells (PBMCs), taken at new diagnosis, from a patient treated with antithyroid drugs. This receptor was taken from a female donor with Graves disease.

DNA of the CDR3: TGCAGGGCAGCATCTGCGCTGGGTGAGCAGTTCTTC. Protein: CRAASALGEQFF. The chain combines TRBV20-1 with TRBJ2-1; D gene unclear. This CDR3 has 12 residues. Germline CDR1 DFQATT, CDR2 SNEGSKA (reference sequence).